What follows describes a single TCR beta chain. Its antigen is unknown. Base qualities are not provided; no much larger clone lies one nucleotide away. Libraries came from the immunoSEQ multiplex PCR assay. For the multiplex PCR, a mixture combining 60 forward primers for TCR Vbeta segments and 13 reverse primers for TCR Jbeta segments was used. Amplification of the CDR3 region of rearranged TCR beta genes was performed with a multiplex PCR assay on genomic DNA. On the Illumina HiSeq System, the amplified TCR beta libraries were sequenced as 87-base-pair reads. As for how the authors treated the data: In a later analysis, tens of millions of unique TCR beta chains were counted across the 500 to 850 repertoires, and roughly 11 million of these chains were shared by at least two donors. Raw reads were error-corrected and collapsed into unique sequences by a nearest-neighbor algorithm in which closely related sequences were merged to remove PCR and sequencing errors. Alignment of CDR3 sequences to IMGT reference sequences was used to assign V, D and J gene segments. For a sequence to be retained, at least a six-nucleotide match to both a V gene segment and a J gene segment was required. Rearrangements were called productive when the CDR3 lacked stop codons and stayed in frame with V and J; all others were non-productive. CDR3 was defined according to IMGT convention as the region running from the second conserved V-encoded cysteine to the conserved J-encoded phenylalanine. The earlier analysis of about 590 of the donors excluded sequences that lacked an unambiguous match to a single V gene segment. An earlier analysis of some 500 of the donors classified V segments as functional when productive rearrangements were above 56.7% and as segregating when the standard deviation between donors was above 5%. To diagnose cytomegalovirus status from the catalog of TCR beta chain sequences, a statistical classification framework was built. A later analysis assigned V and J genes by comparing TCR nucleotide sequences with IMGT/GENE-DB human TR gene sequences. A later analysis assigned CDR3 sequences and most-parsimonious VDJ recombination scenarios with the TCRdist pipeline. In a later analysis, each TCR beta chain was defined by its CDR3 amino acid sequence together with its V-gene family, and reads lacking a unique V-gene family were excluded. A later analysis removed several hundred highly shared, low-generation-probability nucleotide sequences to deal with suspected cross-contamination and a sequencing artifact. A later analysis calculated a clonal expansion index for each public chain from normalized within-repertoire ranks of inferred template counts. In a later analysis, generation probabilities were computed with a VDJ recombination model fitted to out-of-frame rearrangements, and the resulting probabilities were checked against IGoR. In a later analysis, hypergeometric tests were used to score TCR-TCR, TCR-HLA and TCR-CMV co-occurrence, with a repertoire-size bias correction applied to TCR pairs. In a later analysis, false discovery rates were estimated by permuting HLA or CMV assignments 20 times. A later analysis grouped co-occurring TCRs with DBSCAN, adding TCRdist sequence similarity when clustering within HLA-allele-positive subsets. Repertoires with fewer than 30,000 or more than 120,000 public chains were left out of co-occurrence clustering, as were about five repertoires with anomalous nucleotide sharing. Here the immuneACCESS table is served through TCRdb, limited to in-frame sequences with V and J called. Missing clones are a known gap in these copies; in checked studies unresolved V genes cover under half, and the rest lacks a known reason. D and trimming come from the DNA, and the V and J calls and clone size come from that table. The sample table shows some 190,000 clones, and about 80% are seen once. In total, the top ten clones hold around 0.99% of the sample.

The CDR3, cysteine through phenylalanine, is 15 amino acids long. Just CDR3 DNA is preserved here, 45 bases in frame from base 1. The germline V and J ends show losses of 4 bases and 3 bases respectively, and no gene match explains 7 bases of the junction. The germline V gene supplies CDR1 SGHRS and CDR2 YFSETQ. The cohort consisted of 600 to 750 healthy bone marrow donors. All cohort members were sampled while nominally healthy, although unrecorded immune exposures were likely present. The donor was CMV seronegative and was included in the group of about 400 seronegative cohort members. A peripheral blood sample was collected from each donor, and TCR beta sequencing was performed on peripheral blood mononuclear cells. The Qiagen DNeasy Blood Extraction Kit was used to extract genomic DNA from the blood cell samples. This sample is part of a study of cytomegalovirus exposure and HLA in healthy donors (dated by TCRdb to about 2017). Context from the whole study: An earlier analysis of approximately 590 of the donors reported roughly 300 Gb of sequence data and 100 million to 130 million unique TCR beta sequences from some 180 million T cells. An early release that covered around 590 HLA-typed donors contained approximately 290 gigabases of sequencing data and tens of millions of unique TCR sequences. Of the roughly 410 genotyped donors, 65% to 90% were placed in the genetic ancestry cluster associated with self-reported Caucasian donors. The study aimed to test whether cataloging public T cell receptors could reveal signatures of past pathogen exposure. Using immunosequencing, the study profiled T cell repertoires from 500 to 800 subjects and related those repertoires to cytomegalovirus serostatus. In addition to the first cohort of 666 subjects, a separate validation cohort of over 90 different subjects was used. To predict cytomegalovirus infection status, the study brought together high-throughput TCR immunosequencing, statistical association of individual TCRs with disease status, and machine learning. A later analysis re-analyzed previously published TCR beta repertoires from hundreds of donors and added high-resolution HLA genotyping to study TCR occurrence patterns. The later analysis used no new phenotypic data to find candidate immune exposures, relying instead on TCR beta sequences and their occurrence across donors. In an earlier analysis of around 540 of the donors, high-throughput TCR beta sequencing was used to judge whether each TCR beta V gene segment behaved as functional or pseudogenic. Donor age, sex, ethnicity and CMV serostatus were compiled together with the repertoire data. In a later genetic analysis, genome-wide SNP genotypes for about three fifths of the roughly 670 donors were used, and that subset was treated as a discovery cohort. Every discovery cohort repertoire had been produced on one sequencing platform. HLA typing included class I and class II loci at four-digit resolution. The number of typed donors differed by locus: about 629-640 for A, B, C, DRB1 and DQB1; 500 to 550 for DQA1; fewer than 610 for DPA1; and about 450 for DPB1. Roughly five DR-DQ haplotypes were handled as single units for association and clustering because linkage in the cohort was strong. Among about 360 genotyped donors of the cohort, an average of roughly 240,000 unique TCR beta nucleotide sequences were sequenced per donor, 15% to 20% of them non-productive. What the work shows at the level of the full study, not this receptor alone: The study gave a list of 150 to 200 TCR beta chains associated with cytomegalovirus. CMV serostatus was the only immune exposure information available for the cohort. In an earlier analysis of over 550 of the donors, most TCR beta V segments were observed in productive rearrangements about 87% or about 30% of the time, broadly matching IMGT annotations. A further reported finding was that TCR beta sequences accurately predicted the HLA-A and HLA-B alleles for most subjects in the first cohort. Correlated functional status among segregating V segments might reflect linkage disequilibrium, but an unknown experimental factor could not be ruled out. Because HLA typing was unavailable for some donors at each locus, only the typed subset was used in association tests. Seventeen rarely observed V segments, including chromosome 9 orphons, were excluded from the earlier analysis of some 590 of the donors because counts were too low. At a false discovery rate of 0.05, a later analysis linked around 17,000 TCR beta sequences to specific HLA alleles. Only TCR beta chains were sequenced in this cohort, and the absence of alpha or paired-chain data limited detectable features. In vitro tests confirmed that three of the cytomegalovirus-associated TCR beta chains recognize cytomegalovirus antigens. According to a later analysis, TCR association rates differed among HLA loci, with DRB1 alleles showing the most associated TCRs and HLA-C alleles showing the fewest. A cluster of highly shared sequence variants was judged likely to be a technical artifact of the sequencing pipeline. A later analysis reported that several top co-occurrence clusters appeared linked to parvovirus B19, influenza, CMV and Epstein-Barr virus. The 87-base-pair reads could not distinguish some IMGT-functional V segments, including TRBV6-2 and TRBV6-3, so those segments were excluded. Most CMV-associated TCR beta chains appeared to be HLA-restricted in a later analysis, and the HLA associations seemed to be driven largely by CMV exposure. An association between a missense DCLRE1C variant and V-gene and J-gene trimming of TCR beta chains was found in a later genetic analysis and replicated in an independent cohort. Roughly uniform sequencing depth across donors was assumed in presence/absence analyses, although this assumption may not hold. In a later analysis, HLA-associated TCR beta chains were found to be more clonally expanded and to have lower generation probabilities than equally common non-associated chains. According to the authors, the approach could potentially be generalized to other disease states and immunological phenotypes. The classifier was reported to diagnose cytomegalovirus status with high specificity and sensitivity in both the original cohort and the validation cohort. In a later genetic analysis, fewer N-insertions in productive TCRs were reported among donors in an Asian-associated ancestry cluster than the approximately 670-donor mean. Most TCR sequences were observed very rarely across donors, whereas some public TCRs were present in many individuals. Strong co-occurrence of HLA alleles, especially DR and DQ, made assigning TCR associations to individual alleles difficult.

This clonotype was obtained from a woman aged 40 to 50 in good health and CMV-seronegative. The chain is made from TRBV5-1 and TRBJ2-1, with 7 bases matching TRBD1. The material sequenced was PBMCs. The CDR3 reads as follows: CASSRGQVNYNEQFF. The nucleotide sequence is TGCGCCAGCAGCCGTGGACAGGTCAACTACAATGAGCAGTTCTTC.